The 21 T cell receptor beta chains given below trace back to one sample, sequenced in a study of PD-1 blockade in classical Hodgkin lymphoma. Every patient relapsed after autologous stem cell transplantation, and brentuximab vedotin exposure varied. Profiled with immunoSEQ multiplex PCR; TCRdb holds only in-frame clones, not every one. The table includes roughly 92,000 clones, roughly 90% detected once. The sequenced sample was peripheral blood mononuclear cells (PBMCs), obtained at baseline. These receptors were obtained from a human donor with classical Hodgkin lymphoma.

The CDR3 here is CASMSITYEQYF. The CDR3 region has the DNA TGTGCCAGCATGAGTATAACCTACGAGCAGTACTTC. This chain links TRBV6-1 with TRBJ2-7; D call uncertain. From germline, CDR1 is MNHNS and CDR2 SASEGT. The CDR3 spans 12 residues. Trimming shortened V by 7 bases and J by 2 bases, and 9 bases separated the two germline ends.

The V gene is TRBV6-5, the J gene TRBJ2-5; D remains unclear. Germline CDR1 and CDR2: MNHEY and SVGAGI. The CDR3 extends over 13 amino acids. Trimming cost V 2 bases and J 11 bases, with 15 bases left between them. The CDR3 coding sequence is TGTGCCAGCAGTTACACGAGGCAGCACGGGCAGTACTTC. Translated, it gives CASSYTRQHGQYF.

The rearrangement joins TRBV7-9 to TRBJ2-2; D perhaps matches TRBD2 (5 bases). Trimming stripped 1 base from V and 1 base from J, with 10 bases between. This CDR3 region has 16 residues. Germline V gene lookup returns CDR1 SEHNR and CDR2 FQNEAQ (reference sequence). In DNA form, the CDR3 reads TGTGCCAGCAGCTTAGAACGGCGGGTGAACACCGGGGAGCTGTTTTTT. It specifies CASSLERRVNTGELFF.

The rearrangement uses TRBV27 and TRBJ1-2; D may be TRBD1 (5 bases). The germline V and J ends were trimmed by 4 bases and 3 bases, with 9 bases remaining between them. The CDR3 has 13 amino acids. The germline V gene encodes CDR1 MNHEY and CDR2 SMNVEV (reference sequence). DNA of the CDR3: TGTGCCAGCAGTTCAGGGTTTCACTATGGCTACACCTTC. Translated: CASSSGFHYGYTF.

The gene calls are TRBV19 and TRBJ1-1; 7 bases agree with TRBD1. Trimming at V came to 3 bases and at J to 3 bases, leaving 10 bases not matched to a gene. This CDR3 has 16 amino acids. CDR1 and CDR2 from the germline V gene are LNHDA and SQIVND (reference sequence). The CDR3 reads CASSIGGGQLDTEAFF. The CDR3 DNA is TGTGCCAGTAGTATCGGTGGGGGACAGTTGGACACTGAAGCTTTCTTT.

The gene calls are TRBV5-8 and TRBJ2-1; D perhaps matches TRBD2 (6 bases). V lost 1 base to trimming and J lost 7 bases, with 9 bases between them. This CDR3 region has 13 residues. Germline CDR1 SGHTS, CDR2 YDEGEE. The CDR3 DNA reads as TGTGCCAGCAGCTTGTCCCTAGCGAATGAGCAGTTCTTC. The encoded protein is CASSLSLANEQFF.

This clone has a handful of counts. The chain links TRBV19 to TRBJ2-7; D possibly corresponds to TRBD1 (6 bases). CDR1 is LNHDA and CDR2 is SQIVND in the germline V gene (reference sequence). V lost 5 bases and J lost 5, with 22 bases in between. There are 16 residues in the CDR3. In DNA, the CDR3 is TGTGCCAGTAGTCGCCGAACAAGGGACAAAAGCCACGAGCAGTACTTC. Encoded protein: CASSRRTRDKSHEQYF.

The CDR3 coding sequence is TGTGCCAGCAGTTTATACAGGGGGGCAACTAATGAAAAACTGTTTTTT. Translated, it gives CASSLYRGATNEKLFF. The chain uses TRBV28 and TRBJ1-4; TRBD1 agrees at 8 bases. This CDR3 is 16 amino acids long. Unmatched junction bases numbered 1, after V lost 1 base and J lost 0 bases. CDR1 and CDR2 (germline): MDHEN, SYDVKM.

The J gene is TRBJ2-4, the V gene TRBV28; D gene uncertain. Germline CDR1 is MDHEN and CDR2 is SYDVKM. This CDR3 has 15 residues. The ends were cut back, 2 bases at V and 9 bases at J, with 17 bases in the middle. The CDR3: CASSLTGGVGGIQYF. The CDR3 region has the DNA TGTGCCAGCAGTTTAACCGGTGGGGTTGGTGGCATTCAGTACTTC. The full variable domain, completed using reference TRBV28 and TRBJ2-4, is DVKVTQSSRYLVKRTGEKVFLECVQDMDHENMFWYRQDPGLGLRLIYFSYDVKMKEKGDIPEGYSVSREKKERFSLILESASTNQTSMYLCASSLTGGVGGIQYFGAGTRLSVL.

The rearrangement uses TRBV19 and TRBJ1-1, with 8 nucleotides matching TRBD1. In germline, CDR1 is LNHDA, CDR2 SQIVND (reference sequence). V shed 4 bases and J 8 bases; nucleotides not matched to a gene: 9. The CDR3 spans 14 residues. CDR3 DNA: TGTGCCAGTAGTAAACCTCCCGGACAGGGAGAAGCTTTCTTT. As protein: CASSKPPGQGEAFF. The full variable domain, rest sourced from reference TRBV19 and TRBJ1-1, is DGGITQSPKYLFRKEGQNVTLSCEQNLNHDAMYWYRQDPGQGLRLIYYSQIVNDFQKGDIAEGYSVSREKKESFPLTVTSAQKNPTAFYLCASSKPPGQGEAFFGQGTRLTVV.

The chain carries TRBV6-6 and TRBJ1-4; 10 nucleotides line up with TRBD1. The CDR3 has 15 residues. Germline V gene lookup returns CDR1 MNHNY and CDR2 SVGAGI (reference sequence). The trim removed 6 bases at V and 7 bases at J, leaving 8 bases unmatched. CDR3 DNA: TGTGCCAGCAGAGACCTGGGACAGGGGAGTGAAAAACTGTTTTTT. It yields the protein CASRDLGQGSEKLFF.

This chain joins TRBV5-1 and TRBJ1-1, with a weak D call TRBD1 (5 bases). There are 15 residues in the CDR3. Germline V gives CDR1 SGHRS, CDR2 YFSETQ. The V end lost 7 bases, the J end lost 2 bases, and 18 bases lay between the germline ends. The CDR3 bases are TGCGCCAGCGGGCCCGGGGACTTAGGAAACACTGAAGCTTTCTTT. Its protein is CASGPGDLGNTEAFF. Combining the CDR3 with reference TRBV5-1 and TRBJ1-1 gives the whole variable domain KAGVTQTPRYLIKTRGQQVTLSCSPISGHRSVSWYQQTPGQGLQFLFEYFSETQRNKGNFPGRFSGRQFSNSRSEMNVSTLELGDSALYLCASGPGDLGNTEAFFGQGTRLTVV.

This chain joins TRBV7-9 and TRBJ2-5; a possible D gene is TRBD1 (6 bases). Per the germline V gene, CDR1 is SEHNR and CDR2 is FQNEAQ (reference sequence). This CDR3 is built from 16 residues. Trimming took 4 bases from V and 3 from J, leaving 18 bases between them. DNA for the CDR3: TGTGCCAGCAGCTCCCCCACCCAGGGGACGAAAGAGACCCAGTACTTC. It yields the protein CASSSPTQGTKETQYF. Variable domain in full (rest from reference TRBV7-9 and TRBJ2-5): DTGVSQNPRHKITKRGQNVTFRCDPISEHNRLYWYRQTLGQGPEFLTYFQNEAQLEKSRLLSDRFSAERPKGSFSTLEIQRTEQGDSAMYLCASSSPTQGTKETQYFGPGTRLLVL.

The V gene is TRBV4-2, the J gene TRBJ2-1; possible D gene TRBD2, 6 bases. V was cut by 0 bases and J by 3 bases, with 12 bases left in between. The CDR3 extends over 16 amino acids. The germline CDR1 and CDR2 sequences are LGHNA and YNFKEQ. CDR3 DNA: TGTGCCAGCAGCCAAGATCCGGGGGAGGACTACAATGAGCAGTTCTTC. Translated: CASSQDPGEDYNEQFF.

The V gene is TRBV6-1, the J gene TRBJ1-2; D is perhaps TRBD1 (5 bases). CDR1 is MNHNS and CDR2 is SASEGT in the germline V gene. This CDR3 is 11 amino acids long. Trimming removed 7 bases from V and 9 bases from J, with 12 bases in between. CDR3: CASTGVGRYTF. CDR3 DNA sequence: TGTGCCAGCACCGGGGTGGGGCGCTACACCTTC.

J is TRBJ2-1 and V is TRBV6-5; 7 nucleotides align to TRBD2. The trim removed 0 bases at V and 12 bases at J, leaving 14 bases unmatched. Germline lookup yields CDR1 MNHEY and CDR2 SVGAGI. This CDR3 has 16 residues. The DNA for the CDR3 is TGTGCCAGCAGTTACTCGTTGGCTAGCGGCCCCGGGAGGCAGTTCTTC. Its protein product is CASSYSLASGPGRQFF.

The chain uses TRBV2 and TRBJ2-2; the match to TRBD2 covers 8 bases. CDR1 and CDR2 from the germline V gene are SNHLY and FYNNEI. Unmatched junction bases numbered 4, after V lost 10 bases and J lost 3 bases. This CDR3 contains 13 residues. DNA of the CDR3: TGTGCCACCCTGCGGGGGGACACCGGGGAGCTGTTTTTT. Translation: CATLRGDTGELFF.

The rearrangement uses TRBV2 and TRBJ2-7; weak D call: TRBD1 (6 bases). Germline V gene sequence: CDR1 SNHLY, CDR2 FYNNEI. The CDR3 spans 13 residues. The V and J ends lost 5 bases and 13 bases respectively, with 21 bases between them. The CDR3 nucleotides read TGTGCCAGCAGTCCAAGCAGGGGAGACGGAAGCTACTTC. This gives the protein CASSPSRGDGSYF.

This sequence joins TRBV11-2 and TRBJ2-3, with 8 positions matching TRBD2. Germline loops: CDR1 SGHAT, CDR2 FQNNGV. The CDR3 has 17 residues. V shed 1 base and J 7 bases; nucleotides not matched to a gene: 13. The CDR3 bases are TGTGCCAGCAGCTTAGCCCCAGGACTAGCTTTTGGTAATACGCAGTATTTT. It translates to CASSLAPGLAFGNTQYF.

As regards this clone: This sample also contains other DNA sequences that code for the same CDR3. The gene calls are TRBV28 and TRBJ2-7; the D is unclear. The CDR3 is 12 residues long. The V gene lost 3 bases and the J gene lost 1 base, with 4 bases spanning the gap. Per the germline V gene, CDR1 is MDHEN and CDR2 is SYDVKM. The CDR3 DNA sequence: TGTGCCAGCAGTTTCTCTTCCTACGAGCAGTACTTC. Translating it yields CASSFSSYEQYF.

J is TRBJ2-1 and V is TRBV7-8; D is possibly TRBD2 (6 bases). The CDR3 loop spans 14 amino acids. Germline V CDR1 and CDR2: SGHVS, FQNEAQ. The V and J ends lost 2 bases and 8 bases respectively, with 13 bases between them. CDR3 nucleotides: TGTGCCAGCAGCTTAATTTCCGGGGGAGATGAGCAGTTCTTC. Its translation is CASSLISGGDEQFF.